This T cell receptor beta chain was sequenced for a study of neurological immune-mediated disorders. Healthy control samples came from blood bank volunteers in Maryland, USA. Input was about a million sorted T cells, either CD4+ or CD8+. This clonotype was recorded at least ten times. The cDNA was produced through 5'RACE with 10-nucleotide random UMIs. MiXCR was run by TCRdb on the 5' RACE reads, yielding one entry per CDR3 protein. The table has 39,000 or so distinct CDR3 sequences, around 4.8% seen once. Trimming left V 4 bases short and J 3 bases short, with 10 bases between. CDR3 length equals 14 residues. CDR1 is MNHEY and CDR2 is SVGEGT in the germline V gene.

The receptor was derived from a man aged 18 to 30 in good health. Material: CD4+ T cells from blood. V and J are TRBV6-2 or TRBV6-3 and TRBJ1-3; the D gene is possibly TRBD1 (6 bases). CDR3 DNA: TGTGCCAGCAGTTTCAGGGGTTTTGGAAACACCATATATTTT. This codes for CASSFRGFGNTIYF.